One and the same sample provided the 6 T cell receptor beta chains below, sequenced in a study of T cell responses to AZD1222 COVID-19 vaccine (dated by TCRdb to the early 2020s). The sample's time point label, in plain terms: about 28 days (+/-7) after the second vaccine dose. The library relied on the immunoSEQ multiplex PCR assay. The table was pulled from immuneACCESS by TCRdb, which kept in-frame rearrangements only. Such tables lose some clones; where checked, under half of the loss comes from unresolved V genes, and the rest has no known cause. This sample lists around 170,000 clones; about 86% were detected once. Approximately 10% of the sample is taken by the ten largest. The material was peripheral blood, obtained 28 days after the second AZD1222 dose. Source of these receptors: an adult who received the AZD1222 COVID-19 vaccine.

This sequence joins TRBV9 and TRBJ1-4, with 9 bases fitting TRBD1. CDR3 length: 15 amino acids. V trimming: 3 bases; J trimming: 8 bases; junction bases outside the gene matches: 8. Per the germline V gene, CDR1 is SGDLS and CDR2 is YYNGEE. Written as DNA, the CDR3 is TGTGCCAGCAGCGGTAGAGGACAGGGGCGAGAAAAACTGTTTTTT. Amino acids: CASSGRGQGREKLFF.

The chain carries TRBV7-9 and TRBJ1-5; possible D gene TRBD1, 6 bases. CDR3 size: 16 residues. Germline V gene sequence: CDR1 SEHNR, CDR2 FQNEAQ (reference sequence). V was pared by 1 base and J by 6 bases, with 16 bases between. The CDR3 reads CASSLGGDTFGQPQHF. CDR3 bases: TGTGCCAGCAGCTTAGGGGGGGACACTTTCGGTCAGCCCCAGCATTTT.

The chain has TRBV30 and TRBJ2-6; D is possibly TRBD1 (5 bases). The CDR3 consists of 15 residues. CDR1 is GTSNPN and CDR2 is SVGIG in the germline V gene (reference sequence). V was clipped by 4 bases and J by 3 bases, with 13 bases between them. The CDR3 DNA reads TGTGCCTGGACCGCCGGCAGGGTTGGGGCCAACGTCCTGACTTTC. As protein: CAWTAGRVGANVLTF.

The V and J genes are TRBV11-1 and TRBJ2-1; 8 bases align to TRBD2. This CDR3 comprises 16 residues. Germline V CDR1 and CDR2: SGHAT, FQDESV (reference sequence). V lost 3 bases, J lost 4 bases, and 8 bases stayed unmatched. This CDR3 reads CASSLVKRGPYNEQFF. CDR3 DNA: TGTGCCAGCAGCTTGGTAAAGCGGGGGCCATACAATGAGCAGTTCTTC.

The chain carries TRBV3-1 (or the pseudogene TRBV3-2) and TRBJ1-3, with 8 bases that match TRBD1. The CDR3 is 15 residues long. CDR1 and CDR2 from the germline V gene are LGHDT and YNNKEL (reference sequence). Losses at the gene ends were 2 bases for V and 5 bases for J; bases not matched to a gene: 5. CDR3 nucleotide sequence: TGTGCCAGCAGCCAAATCACAGGGGGAAGAAACACCATATATTTT. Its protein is CASSQITGGRNTIYF.

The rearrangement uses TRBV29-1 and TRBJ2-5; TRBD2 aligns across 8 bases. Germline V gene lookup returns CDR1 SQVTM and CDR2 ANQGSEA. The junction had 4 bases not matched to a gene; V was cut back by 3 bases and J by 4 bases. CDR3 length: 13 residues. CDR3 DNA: TGCAGCGTTGACTCCGGGGGGGGAGAGACCCAGTACTTC. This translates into CSVDSGGGETQYF.